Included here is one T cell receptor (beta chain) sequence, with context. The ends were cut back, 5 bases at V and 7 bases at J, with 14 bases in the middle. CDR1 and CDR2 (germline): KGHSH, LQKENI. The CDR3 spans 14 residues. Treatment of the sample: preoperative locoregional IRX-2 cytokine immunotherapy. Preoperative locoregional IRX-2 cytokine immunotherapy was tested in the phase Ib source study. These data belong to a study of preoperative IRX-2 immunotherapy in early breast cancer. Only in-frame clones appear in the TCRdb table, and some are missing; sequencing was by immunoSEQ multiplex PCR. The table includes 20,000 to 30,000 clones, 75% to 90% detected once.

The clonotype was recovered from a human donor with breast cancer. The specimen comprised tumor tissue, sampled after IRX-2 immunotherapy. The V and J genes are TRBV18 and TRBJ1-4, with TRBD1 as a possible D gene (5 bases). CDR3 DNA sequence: TGTGCCAGCTCATTTCAGACAGACTCTGAAAAACTGTTTTTT. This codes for CASSFQTDSEKLFF.